Below, 27 T cell receptor beta chains from the same sample are listed, as sequenced in a study of T cells after yellow fever vaccination. One entry per CDR3 protein results from TCRdb running MiXCR on the 5' RACE reads. The sample records about 550,000 distinct CDR3 sequences, 15% to 20% being singletons. The specimen was PBMCs, collected 15 days after the yellow fever booster vaccination. Receptors originate from a man aged 25 to 40 who received the YFV17D yellow fever vaccine.

The chain has TRBV27 and TRBJ1-2; 11 bases agree with TRBD1. Germline trimming cut 6 bases from V and 7 bases from J; bases unmatched to any gene: 13. Germline CDR1 MNHEY, CDR2 SMNVEV (reference sequence). This CDR3 region has 16 residues. The CDR3 DNA sequence: TGTGCCAGCAGACCCGCACCGGGACAGGGGGTAGGTGGCTACACCTTC. Its translation is CASRPAPGQGVGGYTF.

This clonotype was observed a few times. The chain couples TRBV5-1 to TRBJ2-2; D might be TRBD2 (5 bases). Germline CDR1 SGHRS, CDR2 YFSETQ. Between the trimmed V and J ends, which lost 0 bases and 7 bases, there was a span of 13 bases. CDR3 length: 15 amino acids. DNA of the CDR3: TGCGCCAGCAGCTTGGAAGATGGACTTTTCGGGGAGCTGTTTTTT. Translated, it gives CASSLEDGLFGELFF.

This chain connects TRBV28 to TRBJ2-2, with TRBD1 matching 7 bases. After removal of 2 bases from V and 3 bases from J, the junction contained 3 bases not matched to a gene. This CDR3 is 15 amino acids long. Germline values: CDR1 MDHEN, CDR2 SYDVKM. CDR3 sequence: CASSLGQEYTGELFF. In DNA form, the CDR3 reads TGTGCCAGCAGTTTAGGACAGGAATACACCGGGGAGCTGTTTTTT.

This clonotype was counted a few times. The rearrangement joins TRBV14 to TRBJ2-3; D possibly corresponds to TRBD2 (6 bases). V shed 4 bases and J shed 2 bases, with 16 bases lying between them. The CDR3 extends over 16 amino acids. From germline, CDR1 is SGHDN and CDR2 FVKESK. CDR3 nucleotide sequence: TGTGCCAGCAGCCCATTTCCGGGACTTAACACAGATACGCAGTATTTT. Protein product: CASSPFPGLNTDTQYF.

This clonotype has just a few counts. The V gene is TRBV5-1, the J gene TRBJ2-4; D ambiguous. CDR1 and CDR2 from the germline V gene are SGHRS and YFSETQ. V was cut by 4 bases and J by 10 bases, with 15 bases left in between. CDR3 length: 13 residues. CDR3 residues: CASSIESAGIQYF. CDR3 bases: TGCGCCAGCAGCATCGAGTCAGCTGGGATTCAGTACTTC.

This clonotype showed up just once. The chain joins TRBV10-3 to TRBJ2-7; 8 bases line up with TRBD1. This CDR3 has 14 amino acids. Germline CDR1 reads ENHRY; CDR2 reads SYGVKD. V lost 2 bases and J lost 3; bases outside the gene matches: 3. This chain's CDR3 is CAISEQGAIYEQYF. CDR3 nucleotides: TGTGCCATCAGTGAGCAGGGGGCTATCTACGAGCAGTACTTC.

The rearrangement uses TRBV12-3 or TRBV12-4 and TRBJ1-2; possibly TRBD1 for D (6 bases). The germline V and J ends were trimmed by 3 bases and 4 bases, with 15 bases remaining between them. This CDR3 is 15 amino acids long. In DNA, the CDR3 is TGTGCCAGCAGTTTCCGGCGAGGAGGGGGCTATGGCTACACCTTC. Translating it yields CASSFRRGGGYGYTF.

This clonotype was recorded a few times. J is TRBJ2-7 and V is TRBV12-3 or TRBV12-4; D may be TRBD1 (5 bases). This CDR3 contains 13 residues. Deletions cut 6 bases from V and 5 bases from J, with 14 bases between. The CDR3 reads CASRRRQFNEQYF. CDR3 bases: TGTGCCAGCAGGCGCCGACAGTTCAACGAGCAGTACTTC.

This clonotype came up a few times. Here the CDR3 DNA reads TGCAGTGCCCCAGAGACCACAGATACGCAGTATTTT. It is translated as CSAPETTDTQYF. V and J are TRBV20-1 and TRBJ2-3, with D unclear. Trimming cost V 6 bases and J 2 bases, with 9 bases left between them. The CDR3 loop spans 12 amino acids. Germline CDR1 and CDR2: DFQATT and SNEGSKA (reference sequence).

This clonotype showed up just a few times. The chain joins TRBV20-1 to TRBJ2-1; 11 nucleotides align to TRBD2. Germline values: CDR1 DFQATT, CDR2 SNEGSKA (reference sequence). The CDR3 contains 15 residues. V lost 2 bases and J lost 9; bases outside the gene matches: 9. The CDR3 nucleotides are TGCAGTGCTAGAAAGGGGCTAGCGGGAGGTACTGAGCAGTTCTTC. Amino acid sequence: CSARKGLAGGTEQFF.

The V gene is TRBV6-2 or TRBV6-3, the J gene TRBJ2-7; a possible D gene is TRBD1 (6 bases). In germline, CDR1 is MNHEY, CDR2 SVGEGT. The CDR3 covers 14 residues. Trimming shortened V by 2 bases and J by 2 bases, and 10 bases separated the two germline ends. CDR3 region: CASSYDSGAYEQYF. The CDR3 bases are TGTGCCAGCAGTTACGATTCAGGGGCCTACGAGCAGTACTTC.

This chain joins TRBV12-3 or TRBV12-4 and TRBJ1-1; a weak D match, TRBD1 (6 bases). Trimming removed 6 bases from V and 6 bases from J, with 8 bases in between. The CDR3 is 11 residues long. In DNA form, the CDR3 reads TGTGCCAGCAGGACAGGAGCTGAAGCTTTCTTT. It specifies CASRTGAEAFF.

In its sample, this clonotype was seen a few times. The V gene is TRBV5-1, the J gene TRBJ2-2; D call uncertain. V was clipped by 5 bases and J by 0 bases, with 11 bases between them. This CDR3 is built from 15 residues. The germline gives CDR1 SGHRS, CDR2 YFSETQ. The CDR3 protein is CASRIGNANTGELFF. The CDR3, as DNA: TGCGCCAGCAGGATTGGGAACGCGAACACCGGGGAGCTGTTTTTT.

The CDR3 DNA reads TGTGCCAGCAGTTTTGGCCTAGCGGAGGAGAATGAGCAGTTCTTC. This translates into CASSFGLAEENEQFF. The V call is TRBV12-3 or TRBV12-4, the J call TRBJ2-1; 7 nucleotides match TRBD2. Losses at the gene ends were 3 bases for V and 7 bases for J; bases not matched to a gene: 9. This CDR3 is 15 amino acids long.

This clonotype appeared many times. The rearrangement uses TRBV4-3 and TRBJ1-6, with TRBD1 matching 7 bases. Germline assignment: CDR1 LGHNA and CDR2 YSLEER. The junction had 8 bases not matched to a gene; V was cut back by 1 base and J by 8 bases. CDR3 length: 16 amino acids. The CDR3 sequence: CASSQASQGKDSPLHF. CDR3 coding DNA: TGCGCCAGCAGCCAAGCCTCACAGGGGAAGGATTCACCCCTCCACTTT.

The genes are TRBV29-1 and TRBJ2-1, with D perhaps matching TRBD1 or TRBD2 (5 bases each). CDR3 length equals 12 residues. Trimming pared 4 bases from V and 3 bases from J, leaving 7 bases between. The V gene's germline CDR1 is SQVTM and CDR2 ANQGSEA. The CDR3 region is CSVGGFYNEQFF. The CDR3 nucleotides are TGCAGCGTTGGGGGGTTCTACAATGAGCAGTTCTTC.

The chain carries TRBV7-9 and TRBJ1-2; D perhaps matches TRBD1 (6 bases). Per the germline V gene, CDR1 is SEHNR and CDR2 is FQNEAQ (reference sequence). The CDR3 has 14 amino acids. V lost 6 bases and J 2 bases, leaving 13 bases between the germline ends. CDR3 sequence: CASRIGQTNYGYTF. The CDR3 bases are TGTGCCAGCAGGATCGGACAGACAAACTATGGCTACACCTTC.

The V gene is TRBV5-1, the J gene TRBJ2-7; 9 positions agree with TRBD2. CDR1 is SGHRS and CDR2 is YFSETQ in the germline V gene. The CDR3 length is 14 residues. V was pared by 6 bases and J by 2 bases, with 6 bases of the junction left unmatched. CDR3 coding DNA: TGCGCCAGCAACCCTAGCGGGGCCACCTACGAGCAGTACTTC. Translating it yields CASNPSGATYEQYF.

V and J are TRBV20-1 and TRBJ2-7; possible D gene TRBD2, 7 bases. Per the germline V gene, CDR1 is DFQATT and CDR2 is SNEGSKA (reference sequence). V was cut by 6 bases and J by 3 bases, with 15 bases left in between. The CDR3 loop spans 13 amino acids. CDR3 nucleotides: TGCAGTGCCTCGGGGGAGGGGGGCTACGAGCAGTACTTC. This gives the protein CSASGEGGYEQYF.

This clonotype has more than one count but fewer than ten. This chain links TRBV6-6 with TRBJ2-5, with D possibly being TRBD1 (5 bases). This CDR3 has 12 amino acids. Deletions cut 6 bases from V and 13 bases from J, with 18 bases between. The germline V gene has CDR1 MNHNY and CDR2 SVGAGI (reference sequence). The CDR3 spells CASSPMVGVSYF. For the CDR3, the DNA is TGTGCCAGCAGCCCCATGGTAGGGGTCTCGTACTTC.

V and J are TRBV20-1 and TRBJ2-3; 10 bases agree with TRBD2. After removal of 2 bases from V and 9 bases from J, the junction contained 14 bases not matched to a gene. Germline assignment: CDR1 DFQATT and CDR2 SNEGSKA (reference sequence). CDR3 size: 16 residues. CDR3 sequence (DNA): TGCAGTGCTAGATCTGATCTAGCGGGAGCAACCTTAACGCAGTATTTT. Translated: CSARSDLAGATLTQYF.

The chain couples TRBV4-3 to TRBJ2-5; tentatively, D is TRBD1 (7 bases). Trimming cost V 4 bases and J 2 bases, with 14 bases left between them. This CDR3 has 15 amino acids. Germline values: CDR1 LGHNA, CDR2 YSLEER. CDR3 region: CASSRGGTAQETQYF. CDR3 nucleotides: TGCGCCAGCAGCCGAGGCGGGACAGCACAAGAGACCCAGTACTTC.

The chain uses TRBV29-1 and TRBJ1-1; D gene uncertain. V was pared by 5 bases and J by 5 bases, with 18 bases between. Germline loops: CDR1 SQVTM, CDR2 ANQGSEA. The CDR3 spans 14 residues. CDR3 protein: CSVKPSSMRTEAFF. For the CDR3, the DNA is TGCAGCGTTAAACCCTCGTCGATGAGAACTGAAGCTTTCTTT.

The genes are TRBV7-9 and TRBJ2-7, with no clear D. The CDR3 covers 13 residues. The germline V gene has CDR1 SEHNR and CDR2 FQNEAQ (reference sequence). With 0 bases removed from V and 6 bases from J, the gap between germline ends came to 9 bases. Here the CDR3 DNA reads TGTGCCAGCAGCTTAGCCGAGAGAGGCGAGCAGTACTTC. Translating it yields CASSLAERGEQYF.

V is TRBV28 and J is TRBJ2-7, with 9 nucleotides matching TRBD2. The V segment lost 7 bases and the J segment 0 bases; nucleotides outside the gene matches: 4. The CDR3 runs 14 residues. Per germline, CDR1 MDHEN and CDR2 SYDVKM. The CDR3 nucleotides read TGTGCCAGCACCAGTAGCGGGAGCTCCTACGAGCAGTACTTC. Translating it yields CASTSSGSSYEQYF.

The chain recombines TRBV7-9 with TRBJ2-5; TRBD2 aligns across 9 bases. Germline CDR1 reads SEHNR; CDR2 reads FQNEAQ (reference sequence). This CDR3 is built from 17 residues. The V and J ends lost 5 bases and 5 bases, in that order; junction bases with no gene match: 15. CDR3 amino acids: CASSPLSGTSYGETQYF. CDR3 bases: TGTGCCAGCAGCCCCCTTTCCGGGACTAGCTATGGCGAGACCCAGTACTTC.

The sample holds a few counts of this clonotype. The junction departs from germline at one end; a sequencing error may be responsible. V gene TRBV12-3 or TRBV12-4 combines with J gene TRBJ2-1; the D is unclear. The CDR3 runs to 15 residues. CDR3 in amino acids: CASSLGEFPYNEQFF. CDR3 bases: TGTGCCAGCAGCTTAGGCGAATTCCCCTACAATGAGCAGTTCTTC.